The following is a T cell receptor (beta chain) sequence with its context. What it binds is unknown. Other nucleotide sequences in the sample specify the same CDR3. The CDR3 has 12 amino acids. Per germline, CDR1 MNHEY and CDR2 SVGAGI. Between the trimmed V and J ends, which lost 4 bases and 3 bases, there was a span of 5 bases. The data were obtained in a study of shared clonotypes between healthy human individuals. The authors split each subset's genomic DNA evenly across several immunoSEQ plates. Original processing notes: Junction-only immunoSEQ sequences carried no quality scores, so filtering differed. The protocol was immunoSEQ multiplex PCR, while the TCRdb copy is restricted to in-frame clones and leaves out a portion. V, J and clone size derive from that table, while D and trimming were established from the DNA sequence. The repertoire holds millions of clones, with around nine tenths as singletons.

Findings and caveats of the study: Memory subsets generally showed smaller estimated richness than naive subsets did. Specimens sampled were limited to blood, with tissue repertoires likely differing.

The material sequenced was naive CD4+ T cells sorted from blood. Subset of the sample: CD45RA+ positively selected. The gene calls are TRBV6-5 and TRBJ2-3; D is undetermined. The sequence was obtained from a man aged 18 to 29 in good health. The CDR3 DNA follows: TGTGCCAGCAGTTCGACGACAGATACGCAGTATTTT. It specifies CASSSTTDTQYF.